The sample holds many counts of the clone carrying this T cell receptor beta chain. Its antigen remains unidentified. Study results and caveats: Tumor Tregs overlapped most with tumor, then blood, naive CD4+ cells. The larger cohort examined one V-J beta rearrangement, not whole repertoires. Tumor memory CD4+ T cell TCR gene usage was found to cluster with blood and lymph node memory CD4+ cells and with lymph node naive CD4+ cells.

The sorted Tregs were CD4+CD25+CD127-/low cells. Semi-nested PCR with Nested Universal Primer A followed constant-region reverse priming of full-length variable regions. Each CDR3 protein gets one entry after TCRdb re-called the 5' RACE reads with MiXCR. The profile covers about 57,000 distinct CDR3 sequences, with approximately 26% appearing a single time and around 2.1% taken by the ten largest. Sequencing was performed on tumor-infiltrating Tregs sorted from the breast tumor. This sequence originates from a female donor with breast cancer.

As DNA, the CDR3 is TGTGCCAGCAGGCGGCGGCCCTACTACGAGCAGTACTTC. It yields the protein CASRRRPYYEQYF. This chain uses TRBV27 with TRBJ2-7; no clear D. This CDR3 has 13 residues. Germline V gives CDR1 MNHEY, CDR2 SMNVEV (reference sequence). V was clipped by 6 bases and J by 3 bases, with 12 bases between them.